The 31 T cell receptor beta chains in this list originate from one sample, sequenced in a study of shared clonotypes between healthy human individuals (dated by TCRdb to 2020 to 2021). Library generation was performed with the immunoSEQ multiplex PCR assay. TCRdb took over this immuneACCESS table, retaining in-frame rearrangements with V and J assigned. Such tables are incomplete; in checked studies, under half of the missing clones stem from an unresolved V gene, and the remainder is unexplained. The sample table lists millions of clones, more than 85% of them with a count of one. Of the sample, around 1.7% falls within the top ten clones. CD8 naive samples consisted of CD45RO-negative cells that were positively selected for CCR7, yielding a CD45RA+CCR7+ population without TemRA cells. Sequencing was performed on naive CD8+ T cells from PBMCs. In light of the paper, this sample's cell subset or site label describes: CD45RA+CCR7+. These TCRs come from a man aged 18 to 35 in good health. Some clones in this sample may be carry-over from other donors' samples.

The chain has TRBV4-3 and TRBJ1-1; no definite D call. The CDR3 consists of 16 residues. Germline-derived CDR1 and CDR2 are LGHNA and YSLEER. The V end lost 0 bases, the J end lost 1 base, and 12 bases lay between the germline ends. Written as DNA, the CDR3 is TGCGCCAGCAGCCAAGATAGGAGAGGGAGGAACACTGAAGCTTTCTTT. Protein sequence: CASSQDRRGRNTEAFF.

This sequence joins TRBV2 and TRBJ2-2, with D possibly being TRBD1 or TRBD2 (6 bases each). Trimming took off 7 bases at V and 3 bases at J, with 9 bases between the two ends. CDR1 is SNHLY and CDR2 is FYNNEI in the germline V gene. This CDR3 is 13 amino acids long. CDR3 region: CASIGGHTGELFF. In DNA form, the CDR3 reads TGTGCCAGCATTGGGGGGCACACCGGGGAGCTGTTTTTT.

This clone has more than one count but fewer than ten. J is TRBJ1-4 and V is TRBV5-6, with unresolved D. Trimming removed 0 bases at V and 10 bases at J, with 10 bases between. Germline CDR1 is SGHDT and CDR2 is YYEEEE. This CDR3 spans 13 amino acids. For the CDR3, the DNA is TGTGCCAGCAGCTTGGCGATTGAAGGAAAACTGTTTTTT. Protein: CASSLAIEGKLFF.

The genes are TRBV27 and TRBJ2-3; TRBD2 might be the D (5 bases). In germline, CDR1 is MNHEY, CDR2 SMNVEV (reference sequence). The CDR3 sequence is 12 residues long. Between the trimmed V and J ends, which lost 6 bases and 2 bases, there was a span of 6 bases. CDR3: CASRTTTDTQYF. Written as DNA, the CDR3 is TGTGCCAGCAGGACTACCACAGATACGCAGTATTTT.

Here the CDR3 DNA reads TGCAGCGTTGAATACAGGGGGGACTACGAGCAGTACTTC. This gives the protein CSVEYRGDYEQYF. The J gene is TRBJ2-7, the V gene TRBV29-1; 8 nucleotides align to TRBD1. Germline trimming cut 2 bases from V and 3 bases from J; bases unmatched to any gene: 3. The CDR3 totals 13 residues. Germline CDR1 and CDR2: SQVTM and ANQGSEA.

V and J are TRBV9 and TRBJ2-7; TRBD1 is a possible D gene (5 bases). Trimming cost V 2 bases and J 0 bases, with 12 bases left between them. This CDR3 has 15 residues. In germline, CDR1 is SGDLS, CDR2 YYNGEE. CDR3 nucleotide sequence: TGTGCCAGCAGCGTTAAGGGGCTTTCCTCCTACGAGCAGTACTTC. The encoded protein is CASSVKGLSSYEQYF.

This rearrangement joins TRBV9 to TRBJ2-1; the D is unclear. The V and J ends lost 3 bases and 8 bases respectively, with 9 bases between them. This CDR3 is 12 amino acids long. Per the germline V gene, CDR1 is SGDLS and CDR2 is YYNGEE. CDR3 coding DNA: TGTGCCAGCAGCGCACAGTACGATGAGCAGTTCTTC. This translates into CASSAQYDEQFF.

The chain recombines TRBV13 with TRBJ1-2, with TRBD1 as a possible D gene (5 bases). The CDR3 covers 17 residues. Trimming stripped 4 bases from V and 4 bases from J, with 22 bases between. Germline values: CDR1 PRHDT, CDR2 FYEKMQ (reference sequence). CDR3 protein: CASSSDPGGASLYGYTF. The CDR3 DNA is TGTGCCAGCAGCTCAGACCCGGGAGGGGCTAGCCTCTATGGCTACACCTTC.

This sequence joins TRBV5-1 and TRBJ2-7; D remains unclear. Trimming pared 1 base from V and 6 bases from J, leaving 14 bases between. There are 14 residues in the CDR3. CDR1 is SGHRS, CDR2 YFSETQ, per germline. The CDR3 loop reads CASSLIGVRVEQYF. CDR3 DNA: TGCGCCAGCAGCTTGATTGGGGTTCGGGTCGAGCAGTACTTC. Variable domain in full (rest from reference TRBV5-1 and TRBJ2-7): KAGVTQTPRYLIKTRGQQVTLSCSPISGHRSVSWYQQTPGQGLQFLFEYFSETQRNKGNFPGRFSGRQFSNSRSEMNVSTLELGDSALYLCASSLIGVRVEQYFGPGTRLTVT.

The chain joins TRBV27 to TRBJ2-7; D may be TRBD1 (6 bases). V lost 3 bases, J lost 7 bases, and 19 bases lay in between. CDR1 MNHEY and CDR2 SMNVEV come from the germline V gene (reference sequence). The CDR3 sequence is 15 residues long. CDR3 sequence reads: CASSFSNRVFGEQYF. As DNA, the CDR3 is TGTGCCAGCAGTTTTTCTAACAGGGTCTTCGGGGAGCAGTACTTC.

This clone appeared once. The chain couples TRBV10-3 to TRBJ2-3; D possibly uses TRBD1 or TRBD2 (5 bases each). This CDR3 is 15 amino acids long. The ends were cut back, 1 base at V and 1 base at J, with 9 bases in the middle. Germline CDR1 ENHRY, CDR2 SYGVKD. The CDR3 DNA reads TGTGCCATCAGTGAGTATCGGGGCCGCACAGATACGCAGTATTTT. Translation: CAISEYRGRTDTQYF.

Here the CDR3 DNA reads TGCGCCAGCAGCTTGTATGGAGGGGGCGGGTACGAGCAGTACTTC. Its translation is CASSLYGGGGYEQYF. This chain links TRBV5-1 with TRBJ2-7, with D possibly TRBD1 on 7 matching bases. V was clipped by 1 base and J by 4 bases, with 15 bases between them. CDR3 size: 15 residues. Germline values: CDR1 SGHRS, CDR2 YFSETQ.

The chain combines TRBV29-1 with TRBJ2-7; the D gene is possibly TRBD2 (8 bases). The CDR3 length is 15 residues. The V and J ends lost 4 bases and 5 bases respectively, with 21 bases between them. CDR1 and CDR2 from the germline V gene are SQVTM and ANQGSEA. The CDR3 is CSVAGGSGGSHEQYF. The CDR3 DNA reads TGCAGCGTTGCGGGAGGGTCAGGGGGTTCCCACGAGCAGTACTTC.

CDR3 region: CASGTYEQYF. The CDR3 bases are TGTGCCAGCGGCACCTACGAGCAGTACTTC. The genes are TRBV6-4 and TRBJ2-7; D is undetermined. The length of the CDR3 is 10 residues. Trimming removed 8 bases from V and 2 bases from J, with 4 bases in between. From germline, CDR1 is MRHNA and CDR2 SNTAGT.

The chain links TRBV9 to TRBJ2-1; TRBD2 aligns across 9 bases. With V trimmed by 0 bases and J by 8 bases, 6 bases remained unmatched. The CDR3 has 15 amino acids. Germline CDR1 is SGDLS and CDR2 is YYNGEE. The DNA of the CDR3 is TGTGCCAGCAGCGTAGGACTAGCGGTTTTAGATGAGCAGTTCTTC. This encodes CASSVGLAVLDEQFF.

The rearrangement uses TRBV7-3 and TRBJ2-7; D unclear. This CDR3 region has 13 residues. From germline, CDR1 is SGHTA and CDR2 FQGTGA. Trimming took off 5 bases at V and 12 bases at J, with 20 bases between the two ends. The CDR3 DNA reads as TGTGCCAGCAGCCCCTCCGGGTCCTCAGTGCGGTACTTC. This encodes CASSPSGSSVRYF.

CDR3 in DNA: TGTGCCAGCACCCCCGGGACTAGCCCCACAGATACGCAGTATTTT. This codes for CASTPGTSPTDTQYF. The chain employs TRBV7-9 and TRBJ2-3; 9 positions match TRBD2. The CDR3 is 15 amino acids. Germline V gives CDR1 SEHNR, CDR2 FQNEAQ (reference sequence). V shed 7 bases and J 2 bases; nucleotides not matched to a gene: 7.

This clone appeared a few times. The rearrangement links TRBV7-9 to TRBJ1-3; 9 nucleotides align to TRBD1. The CDR3 loop spans 14 amino acids. Germline CDR1 is SEHNR and CDR2 is FQNEAQ (reference sequence). V lost 5 bases and J lost 8; bases outside the gene matches: 7. The chain's CDR3 is CASSGTGREDTIYF. The CDR3 DNA sequence: TGTGCCAGCAGCGGGACAGGGAGAGAGGACACCATATATTTT.

The chain combines TRBV27 with TRBJ2-7; D unresolved. This CDR3 comprises 14 residues. The germline V gene encodes CDR1 MNHEY and CDR2 SMNVEV (reference sequence). V was clipped by 2 bases and J by 5 bases, with 13 bases between them. DNA of the CDR3: TGTGCCAGCAGTTTAACTTCTAGGGTTAACGAGCAGTACTTC. This encodes CASSLTSRVNEQYF.

CDR3 sequence (DNA): TGTGCCAGCAGCTTAGAGGCAGGGGCCATTTACAATGAGCAGTTCTTC. Residues: CASSLEAGAIYNEQFF. The rearrangement joins TRBV7-9 to TRBJ2-1, with D perhaps TRBD1 (6 bases). V dropped 1 base and J dropped 4 bases, with 14 bases sitting between them. Germline CDR1 reads SEHNR; CDR2 reads FQNEAQ (reference sequence). The CDR3 is 16 residues long.

V is TRBV2 and J is TRBJ1-2; D is possibly TRBD1 (5 bases). This CDR3 has 14 amino acids. Germline CDR1 is SNHLY and CDR2 is FYNNEI. Trimming removed 7 bases at V and 0 bases at J, with 12 bases between. The CDR3 is CASIGDLPNYGYTF. The CDR3 coding sequence is TGTGCCAGCATAGGGGACCTCCCTAACTATGGCTACACCTTC.

This sequence joins TRBV14 and TRBJ2-1; unclear D gene. Germline V gene data show CDR1 as SGHDN and CDR2 as FVKESK. Between the trimmed V and J ends, which lost 4 bases and 3 bases, there was a span of 22 bases. The length of the CDR3 is 18 residues. Here the CDR3 reads CASSPIEAPAGGYNEQFF. The CDR3 bases are TGTGCCAGCAGCCCTATCGAGGCCCCGGCCGGTGGCTACAATGAGCAGTTCTTC. The whole variable domain, remainder taken from reference TRBV14 and TRBJ2-1, is EAGVTQFPSHSVIEKGQTVTLRCDPISGHDNLYWYRRVMGKEIKFLLHFVKESKQDESGMPNNRFLAERTGGTYSTLKVQPAELEDSGVYFCASSPIEAPAGGYNEQFFGPGTRLTVL.

About this clone itself: Other nucleotide sequences in the sample specify the same CDR3. The chain employs TRBV5-6 and TRBJ2-1; tentative D call: TRBD2 (6 bases). Germline CDR1 is SGHDT and CDR2 is YYEEEE. V was cut by 0 bases and J by 7 bases, with 8 bases left in between. The CDR3 runs to 13 residues. The chain's CDR3 is CASSLAGGNEQFF. CDR3 DNA: TGTGCCAGCAGCTTGGCCGGGGGTAATGAGCAGTTCTTC.

The chain has TRBV2 and TRBJ2-7; D not resolved. This CDR3 contains 14 residues. The V gene's germline CDR1 is SNHLY and CDR2 FYNNEI. Trimming left V 6 bases short and J 2 bases short, with 14 bases between. The CDR3 sequence: CASSDLLTAYEQYF. The CDR3 DNA follows: TGTGCCAGCAGCGACCTTCTAACCGCCTACGAGCAGTACTTC.

The chain employs TRBV27 and TRBJ2-3; D uncertain. Between the trimmed V and J ends, which lost 6 bases and 1 base, there was a span of 11 bases. In germline, CDR1 is MNHEY, CDR2 SMNVEV (reference sequence). The CDR3 totals 14 residues. The CDR3 reads CASSAWQGTDTQYF. CDR3 bases: TGTGCCAGCAGCGCGTGGCAGGGCACAGATACGCAGTATTTT.

The genes are TRBV28 and TRBJ1-1, with 7 bases identical to TRBD1. Per the germline V gene, CDR1 is MDHEN and CDR2 is SYDVKM. V lost 6 bases and J lost 5; bases outside the gene matches: 9. The CDR3 is made up of 14 amino acids. The CDR3 here is CASRPTGWRTEAFF. CDR3 nucleotide sequence: TGTGCCAGCAGGCCGACAGGGTGGCGGACTGAAGCTTTCTTT.

In this sample, this clone turned up once. The gene calls are TRBV9 and TRBJ2-2; D not certain. Trimming shortened V by 4 bases and J by 6 bases, and 7 bases separated the two germline ends. Germline V gene sequence: CDR1 SGDLS, CDR2 YYNGEE. This CDR3 has 12 amino acids. In DNA, the CDR3 is TGTGCCAGCAGCCCTCTAGCCGGGGAGCTGTTTTTT. It specifies CASSPLAGELFF.

The chain combines TRBV6-6 with TRBJ1-2; no clear D. The CDR3 totals 14 residues. Germline-derived CDR1 and CDR2 are MNHNY and SVGAGI (reference sequence). V was trimmed by 6 bases and J by 6 bases, leaving 17 bases between them. CDR3 amino acids: CASRSRDTPDGYTF. CDR3 coding DNA: TGTGCCAGCAGGTCCCGCGACACCCCCGATGGCTACACCTTC.

The genes are TRBV9 and TRBJ2-3; D not resolved. The CDR3 is made up of 17 amino acids. V lost 0 bases and J 0 bases, leaving 14 bases between the germline ends. Per germline, CDR1 SGDLS and CDR2 YYNGEE. CDR3 sequence (DNA): TGTGCCAGCAGCGTAGCTGCGGATGGTACTAGCACAGATACGCAGTATTTT. Its translation is CASSVAADGTSTDTQYF.

J is TRBJ2-5 and V is TRBV9; 10 bases match TRBD1. Germline CDR1 reads SGDLS; CDR2 reads YYNGEE. This CDR3 is built from 17 residues. V was clipped by 3 bases and J by 0 bases; unmatched bases: 8. In nucleotides, the CDR3 is TGTGCCAGCAGCGCCTCGACCGGGACAGGGGACCAAGAGACCCAGTACTTC. This sequence encodes CASSASTGTGDQETQYF.

This chain links TRBV5-5 with TRBJ2-7; D is uncertain. Trimming removed 0 bases at V and 6 bases at J, with 10 bases between. Germline CDR1 and CDR2: SGHKS and YYEKEE (reference sequence). The CDR3 has 13 amino acids. The CDR3 region has the DNA TGTGCCAGCAGCTTGGGGCGAACTGGCGAGCAGTACTTC. Translating gives CASSLGRTGEQYF.